The 12 T cell receptor beta chains presented below share a single source sample, sequenced in a study of T cell responses to AZD1222 COVID-19 vaccine. Profiled with immunoSEQ multiplex PCR; TCRdb holds only in-frame clones, not every one. Altogether about 140,000 clones are present, 80% to 95% being singletons, with the ten largest covering about 4.8%. The material sequenced was peripheral blood, taken on day 0 of AZD1222 vaccination. The receptors stem from an adult in good health.

The rearrangement joins TRBV7-2 to TRBJ2-7; D call uncertain. Per germline, CDR1 SGHTA and CDR2 FQGNSA. With 0 bases removed from V and 2 bases from J, the gap between germline ends came to 8 bases. The length of the CDR3 is 14 residues. The CDR3 nucleotides read TGTGCCAGCAGCTTAGCGCTTAAGCCCTACGAGCAGTACTTC. This sequence encodes CASSLALKPYEQYF.

The rearrangement joins TRBV5-5 to TRBJ2-5; D possibly corresponds to TRBD1 (5 bases). CDR3 length: 16 residues. The V end was cut by 4 bases, the J end by 1 base, with 17 bases between. The germline V gene encodes CDR1 SGHKS and CDR2 YYEKEE (reference sequence). CDR3 region: CASSRGVAGFQETQYF. In DNA, the CDR3 is TGTGCCAGCAGCCGTGGGGTGGCAGGGTTCCAAGAGACCCAGTACTTC.

V gene TRBV2 combines with J gene TRBJ1-4, with no clear D. Germline loops: CDR1 SNHLY, CDR2 FYNNEI. Trimming pared 5 bases from V and 0 bases from J, leaving 13 bases between. This CDR3 spans 16 amino acids. CDR3 loop: CASSKTTLATNEKLFF. Here the CDR3 DNA reads TGTGCCAGCAGTAAAACGACACTTGCAACTAATGAAAAACTGTTTTTT.

This chain uses TRBV3-1 (or the pseudogene TRBV3-2) with TRBJ1-2; D possibly corresponds to TRBD1 (5 bases). Trimming removed 0 bases from V and 8 bases from J, with 16 bases in between. The germline gives CDR1 LGHDT, CDR2 YNNKEL (reference sequence). This CDR3 is 15 amino acids long. CDR3 region: CASSQDGAGRIGYTF. CDR3 coding DNA: TGTGCCAGCAGCCAAGATGGGGCAGGGCGGATAGGCTACACCTTC.

The chain employs TRBV6-1 and TRBJ1-2; maybe TRBD1 (5 bases). Between the trimmed V and J ends, which lost 2 bases and 4 bases, there was a span of 11 bases. Germline loops: CDR1 MNHNS, CDR2 SASEGT. The CDR3 is 14 amino acids. The CDR3 bases are TGTGCCAGCAGTGAATCCACAGGAGGCTATGGCTACACCTTC. As protein: CASSESTGGYGYTF.

The chain links TRBV5-8 to TRBJ1-2; D unresolved. The length of the CDR3 is 16 residues. Trimming took 2 bases from V and 1 from J, leaving 15 bases between them. The germline V gene encodes CDR1 SGHTS and CDR2 YDEGEE. CDR3 DNA sequence: TGTGCCAGCAGCTTTTTATCGACCAAATATAACTATGGCTACACCTTC. It yields the protein CASSFLSTKYNYGYTF.

V usage is TRBV6-6 and J usage is TRBJ2-7; possible D gene TRBD2, 7 bases. CDR1 is MNHNY and CDR2 is SVGAGI in the germline V gene (reference sequence). Trimming shortened V by 7 bases and J by 5 bases, and 21 bases separated the two germline ends. The length of the CDR3 is 15 residues. As DNA, the CDR3 is TGTGCCAGCAACCCGAGGGGGAGGGTTGGGGACGAGCAGTACTTC. Residues: CASNPRGRVGDEQYF.

This clone was recorded only once. The CDR3 nucleotides read TGTGCCAGCAGCCAGCACTCGGGACAGAATTACTACGAGCAGTACTTC. Amino acids: CASSQHSGQNYYEQYF. The chain links TRBV5-5 to TRBJ2-7; TRBD1 matches at 7 bases. This CDR3 has 16 amino acids. The germline V gene has CDR1 SGHKS and CDR2 YYEKEE (reference sequence). V gave up 4 bases and J gave up 3 bases; unmatched junction bases: 13.

This clone was counted between two and nine times. The genes are TRBV28 and TRBJ1-2, with D unresolved. Germline V CDR1 and CDR2: MDHEN, SYDVKM. V lost 7 bases, J lost 2 bases, and 11 bases lay in between. This CDR3 has 13 residues. Here the CDR3 reads CASKEAGNYGYTF. In DNA form, the CDR3 reads TGTGCCAGCAAGGAGGCCGGGAACTATGGCTACACCTTC.

The V gene is TRBV5-1, the J gene TRBJ2-1; the D gene is possibly TRBD2 (6 bases). The CDR3 has 14 residues. Trimming removed 4 bases at V and 8 bases at J, with 16 bases between. CDR1 is SGHRS and CDR2 is YFSETQ in the germline V gene. CDR3 loop: CASSMTSPSDEQFF. DNA for the CDR3: TGCGCCAGCAGCATGACTAGTCCCTCAGATGAGCAGTTCTTC. Full variable domain (missing parts from reference TRBV5-1 and TRBJ2-1): KAGVTQTPRYLIKTRGQQVTLSCSPISGHRSVSWYQQTPGQGLQFLFEYFSETQRNKGNFPGRFSGRQFSNSRSEMNVSTLELGDSALYLCASSMTSPSDEQFFGPGTRLTVL.

The chain has TRBV9 and TRBJ2-7; 9 positions agree with TRBD2. The CDR3 is 16 residues long. Germline V gene data show CDR1 as SGDLS and CDR2 as YYNGEE. After removal of 3 bases from V and 7 bases from J, the junction contained 14 bases not matched to a gene. The CDR3 DNA reads TGTGCCAGCAGCGCATCAATGGGACTAGCAGTGGGGGAGCAGTACTTC. Protein product: CASSASMGLAVGEQYF.

The chain recombines TRBV15 with TRBJ2-7; D gene unclear. V lost 4 bases to trimming and J lost 6 bases, with 13 bases between them. The CDR3 loop spans 13 amino acids. Germline CDR1 is LNHNV and CDR2 is YYDKDF (reference sequence). The CDR3 loop reads CATSNDSRGEQYF. CDR3 in DNA: TGTGCCACCAGCAACGACTCTAGAGGCGAGCAGTACTTC. The full variable domain, in which reference TRBV15 and TRBJ2-7 provide the parts outside the CDR3, is DAMVIQNPRYQVTQFGKPVTLSCSQTLNHNVMYWYQQKSSQAPKLLFHYYDKDFNNEADTPDNFQSRRPNTSFCFLDIRSPGLGDTAMYLCATSNDSRGEQYFGPGTRLTVT.